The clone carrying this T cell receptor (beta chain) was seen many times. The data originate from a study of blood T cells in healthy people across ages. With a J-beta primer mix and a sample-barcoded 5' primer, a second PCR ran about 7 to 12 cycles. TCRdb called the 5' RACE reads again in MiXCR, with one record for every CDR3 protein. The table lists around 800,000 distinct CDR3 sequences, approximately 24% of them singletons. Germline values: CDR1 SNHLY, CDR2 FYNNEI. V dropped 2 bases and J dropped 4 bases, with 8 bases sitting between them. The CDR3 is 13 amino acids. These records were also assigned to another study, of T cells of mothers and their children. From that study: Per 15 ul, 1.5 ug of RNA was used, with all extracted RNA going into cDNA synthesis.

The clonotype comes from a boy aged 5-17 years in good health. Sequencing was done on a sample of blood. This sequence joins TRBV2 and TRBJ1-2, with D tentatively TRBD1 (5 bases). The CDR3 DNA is TGTGCCAGCAGTGAACAGGGTACCTATGGCTACACCTTC. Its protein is CASSEQGTYGYTF.